The T cell receptor beta chain described here comes from a study of blood T cell repertoires in COVID-19. Across the study: From T cells, B-cell-depleted T cells, or PBMCs came the material, which was cDNA or gDNA.

As handled by the study authors: Reference gene primer amplification gave nucleated cell count estimates. TCRdb's copy holds only in-frame clones and misses some; the assay was immunoSEQ multiplex PCR. V and J calls plus clone size are reproduced from that table; the DNA served to infer D and trimming. Among roughly 31,000 clones listed, roughly nine tenths were seen once. The V gene end was trimmed by 8 bases and the J gene end by 4 bases; junction bases not matched to a gene: 11. The germline V gene has CDR1 LGHDT and CDR2 YNNKEL (reference sequence). The CDR3 is 15 amino acids. The clonotype was recovered from a human donor with active COVID-19. The donor label of this sample is uncertain. The sample was peripheral blood. The V gene is TRBV3-1 (or the pseudogene TRBV3-2), the J gene TRBJ1-2; 9 positions agree with TRBD1. The DNA for the CDR3 is TGTGCCAGCTCAATCCGGCCGGGACAGGGCTATGGCTACACCTTC. Amino acids: CASSIRPGQGYGYTF.